Listed here is a single T cell receptor (beta chain). Germline V lookup: CDR1 SGHVS, CDR2 FQNEAQ. The ends were cut back, 5 bases at V and 5 bases at J, with 12 bases in the middle. The CDR3 totals 13 residues. Original methodology: Amplification of reference gene primers provided the estimated nucleated cell counts. Sequencing was performed with immunoSEQ multiplex PCR; in TCRdb, only in-frame clones are kept and a portion is missing. V, J and clone size were drawn from that table, and D and trimming were deduced from the DNA. Of 210,000 or so clones listed, approximately 81% are singletons. The data originate from a study of blood T cell repertoires in COVID-19. About the study: Donors in the United States, Italy and Spain gave samples during acute or convalescent COVID-19. Sample material is recorded as cDNA or gDNA derived from T cells, B-cell-depleted T cells, or PBMCs.

The sequence derives from a human donor in a cohort sampled during active COVID-19. The chain recombines TRBV7-8 with TRBJ2-5; D call uncertain. Sequenced sample: peripheral blood. Here the CDR3 DNA reads TGTGCCAGCAGCCCGGGTCGGTGGGAGACCCAGTACTTC. Protein sequence: CASSPGRWETQYF.